This TCR beta chain is drawn from a study of identical twins (dated by TCRdb to about 2016). For the wider study: To test whether fetal clonotypes persist, this study deep-sequenced TCR alpha and beta repertoires from monozygotic twins, from unrelated adults of various ages, and from cord blood. Replicate twin experiments were performed at different times using different library preparation protocols to rule out contamination.

In its sample, this clonotype was seen many times. Its antigen target is currently unknown. Base-call qualities are not available, and no considerably larger clone is one nucleotide away. Every donor was a healthy Caucasian. Three pairs of female monozygotic twins, all aged roughly 18 to 29 years, made up the twin cohort. Using Miltenyi CD45RO+ enrichment and human naive T-cell isolation kits, memory (CD45RO+) and naive T cells were isolated from PBMC. Findings and caveats that apply to the study as a whole: Zero-insertion analyses could be partly confounded by invariant T cells such as MAIT and iNKT, though diverse VJ usage argued against such confounding for most clonotypes. Excess twin sharing in beta out-of-frame sequences was weaker because fewer shared sequences lowered the signal-to-noise ratio. Abundant cord blood beta clonotypes had fewer insertions, young adult naive repertoires showed a similar but weaker trend, and memory repertoires showed no such trend. Conclusions relied on cross-sectional statistical analysis, since the same donors could not be followed over many years. Out-of-frame TCR alpha sharing in monozygotic twins was systematically underestimated by recombination models, whereas sharing between unrelated individuals was in agreement with the recombination models. Out-of-frame TCR alpha sequences shared between twins showed an excess of low generation-probability sequences compared with coincidental sharing between unrelated individuals.

Between the V and J ends, shortened by 4 bases and 9 bases respectively, the junction contains 19 bases. CDR1 and CDR2, per the germline V gene, are SGHDN and FVKESK. From the cysteine through the phenylalanine, the CDR3 covers 15 amino acids. The retained sequence is limited to the CDR3, 45 bases, with the frame set at the first base. The library was obtained by 5' RACE. Sequencing instrument: Illumina HiSeq 2000. Template switching added a universal primer binding site, and the final cDNA carried a unique molecular identifier that allowed TCR cDNA molecules to be counted accurately. Specific primers in the conserved constant-segment region were used to synthesize first-strand cDNA for TCR alpha and beta chains. Each cDNA library was double barcoded, with a SMART-Mk sample barcode plus Illumina barcodes, to control for contamination. Two successive PCR steps introduced TruSeq adapter sequences along with Illumina sample barcodes. The TCR alpha and beta cDNA libraries were sequenced on the Illumina HiSeq platform using custom primers. Per the source publication's procedure: Raw reads were processed with MiGEC to extract unique molecular identifiers, and MiXCR was used to determine CDR3 positions. Recombination models were inferred per individual with the repgenHMM and IGoR tools using an EM algorithm. The analysis of shared clonotypes was done with the tcR package in R, with sharing normalized by the product of cloneset sizes. To study raw recombination free of thymic and clonal selection effects, out-of-frame nonproductive sequences were analyzed. TCRdb ran its own pipeline on the public reads, namely fastp trimming at Q25 and MiXCR clone calling, and kept in-frame beta chains. Each CDR3 protein appears once, grouped with its most common genes and DNA. In this record, the V and J calls reflect TCRdb's handling and not the investigators' own analysis. The sample table holds 200,000 to 250,000 distinct CDR3 sequences, of which roughly 7% were seen once. The top ten constitute approximately 3.7% of the sample.

These data also featured in a second study, about yellow fever vaccine responses in identical twins. Looking at the second paper: According to the authors, the vaccine-induced T cell response in identical twins seemed to be partly convergent and partly specific to each individual. The study precisely tracked vaccine-responding T cell clones in identical twins.

The sequenced sample consisted of memory (CD45RO+) T cells sorted from blood. In the paper's terms, the cell subset or site label means: CD45RO+ enriched T cells. The TCR was taken from a woman aged 18-29 years in good health. The V and J segments used are TRBV14 and TRBJ2-1; the D gene assignment is ambiguous. This receptor has the CDR3 CASSPAGSTPSEQFF. The sequenced DNA is TGTGCCAGCAGCCCCGCCGGGTCCACACCAAGTGAGCAGTTCTTC.